This T cell receptor (beta chain) appears in the sequencing data of a study of T cell responses to AZD1222 COVID-19 vaccine. Study-wide findings and caveats: A mostly white British donor set with more females was recruited, and clonal diversity was possibly underestimated. Spike-specific TCR breadth and depth grew following two AZD1222 doses. Repertoires were sampled only after the peak T cell response.

Produced via immunoSEQ multiplex PCR; TCRdb's table is partial and in-frame only. The sample includes more than 90,000 clones, 88% seen only once; the top ten take approximately 3.5%. This clone came up a few times. Its matching antigen is unknown. Germline V gene lookup returns CDR1 MNHEY and CDR2 SMNVEV (reference sequence). CDR3 length: 16 residues. Trimming took 5 bases from V and 2 from J; bases not matched to a gene: 9. This clonotype was obtained from an adult who received the AZD1222 COVID-19 vaccine. This sequence joins TRBV27 and TRBJ2-7, with 10 bases that match TRBD2. Sample: peripheral blood, taken 28 days after the second AZD1222 dose. The CDR3 bases are TGTGCCAGCAGTCCACCCACTAGCGGGGTTCCCTACGAGCAGTACTTC. Protein: CASSPPTSGVPYEQYF.